This TCR beta chain came from a study of T cells in Graves' hyperthyroidism and ophthalmopathy. From RNA transcripts, TCR beta CDR3 regions were amplified. A set of HTBI primers served as the primers for a first-round RT-PCR of the TCR CDR3. From the multiplex PCR reads, TCRdb called clonotypes with MiXCR, one entry per CDR3 protein. The table lists 550,000 to 800,000 distinct CDR3 sequences, about a sixth of them singletons. Germline V gene lookup returns CDR1 SGHVS and CDR2 FNYEAQ. After removal of 3 bases from V and 7 bases from J, the junction contained 2 bases not matched to a gene. This CDR3 contains 14 residues. Findings and limits, study-wide: Expanded thyroid clonotypes (above 0.001) were mostly also found in blood. From stable hyperthyroidism, ophthalmopathy was separated by a 13 V-J model.

Graves' hyperthyroidism showing no ophthalmopathy progression within 18 months was considered stable. Clinicians diagnosed patients from clinical symptoms, serum thyroxine and TRAb, thyroid ultrasound and orbital computed tomography. Ten or more counts support this clonotype. The antigen is unknown. The V and J genes are TRBV7-6 and TRBJ2-1, with 11 bases lining up with TRBD1. The sequence was obtained from a man between 18 and 35 years old with Graves' hyperthyroidism. The sequenced sample consisted of blood. As DNA, the CDR3 is TGTGCCAGCAGCTTCGGGACAGGGGGGAATGAGCAGTTCTTC. This translates into CASSFGTGGNEQFF.